Shown below are 10 T cell receptor beta chains from a single sample sequenced in a study of cytomegalovirus exposure and HLA in healthy donors. The protocol was immunoSEQ multiplex PCR, while the TCRdb copy is restricted to in-frame clones and leaves out a portion. The sample yields 100,000 to 120,000 clones, around 90% seen once. The sequencing sample was made of PBMCs. These receptors were taken from a woman aged 18-35 years in good health and CMV-seronegative.

This chain joins TRBV7-2 and TRBJ2-2; the match to TRBD2 covers 12 bases. The junction had 2 bases not matched to a gene; V was cut back by 3 bases and J by 6 bases. The CDR3 consists of 15 residues. CDR1 SGHTA and CDR2 FQGNSA come from the germline V gene. The CDR3 loop is CASSFLAGGPGELFF. The CDR3 coding sequence is TGTGCCAGCAGCTTCCTAGCGGGAGGGCCCGGGGAGCTGTTTTTT. Supplemented by reference TRBV7-2 and TRBJ2-2, the full variable domain reads GAGVSQSPSNKVTEKGKDVELRCDPISGHTALYWYRQSLGQGLEFLIYFQGNSAPDKSGLPSDRFSAERTGGSVSTLTIQRTQQEDSAVYLCASSFLAGGPGELFFGEGSRLTVL.

The chain carries TRBV6-6 and TRBJ2-5; D remains ambiguous. The CDR3 length is 12 residues. Germline V CDR1 and CDR2: MNHNY, SVGAGI (reference sequence). Trimming took 5 bases from V and 5 from J, leaving 9 bases between them. The CDR3, as DNA: TGTGCCAGCAGTCCCCAGGTGGAGACCCAGTACTTC. Encoded protein: CASSPQVETQYF.

This clone was counted a single time. This chain links TRBV6-1 with TRBJ1-2; D is perhaps TRBD1 (6 bases). This CDR3 has 15 amino acids. The ends were cut back, 7 bases at V and 4 bases at J, with 19 bases in the middle. CDR1 is MNHNS and CDR2 is SASEGT in the germline V gene. CDR3: CASTPRTAQTYGYTF. DNA for the CDR3: TGTGCCAGCACCCCACGGACAGCTCAGACCTATGGCTACACCTTC.

This rearrangement joins TRBV4-2 to TRBJ1-5; 8 positions agree with TRBD1. The CDR3 is 16 residues long. Germline trimming cut 0 bases from V and 3 bases from J; bases unmatched to any gene: 4. The V gene's germline CDR1 is LGHNA and CDR2 YNFKEQ. The CDR3 coding sequence is TGTGCCAGCAGCCAAGATAAGGGACAGGTCAATCAGCCCCAGCATTTT. Protein product: CASSQDKGQVNQPQHF.

About this clone itself: The junction shows a germline mismatch at one end, possibly a read error. The gene calls are TRBV7-7 and TRBJ2-5, with D unclear. The CDR3 extends over 11 amino acids. Germline values: CDR1 SSHAT, CDR2 FNYEAQ (reference sequence). This chain's CDR3 is CASSPGETQYF. DNA for the CDR3: TGTGCTAGCAGCCCGGGAGAGACCCAGTACTTC.

V is TRBV6-6 and J is TRBJ2-7; D not resolved. V was cut by 0 bases and J by 0 bases, with 9 bases left in between. Germline CDR1 and CDR2: MNHNY and SVGAGI (reference sequence). The length of the CDR3 is 15 residues. For the CDR3, the DNA is TGTGCCAGCAGTTACTCGGCAGGTTCCTCCTACGAGCAGTACTTC. Protein product: CASSYSAGSSYEQYF.

The V gene is TRBV4-3, the J gene TRBJ2-3, with D unresolved. Germline V lookup: CDR1 LGHNA, CDR2 YSLEER. The CDR3 has 14 residues. Deletions cut 3 bases from V and 0 bases from J, with 7 bases between. The CDR3 region is CASSQSTSTDTQYF. Written as DNA, the CDR3 is TGCGCCAGCAGCCAGAGTACTAGCACAGATACGCAGTATTTT.

The rearrangement uses TRBV19 and TRBJ2-4; possible D gene TRBD2, 5 bases. The CDR3 has 15 residues. Per the germline V gene, CDR1 is LNHDA and CDR2 is SQIVND (reference sequence). V lost 3 bases and J 2 bases, leaving 11 bases between the germline ends. CDR3 protein: CASSIPGITKNIQYF. Here the CDR3 DNA reads TGTGCCAGTAGTATTCCGGGGATAACCAAAAACATTCAGTACTTC. The whole variable domain, remainder taken from reference TRBV19 and TRBJ2-4, is DGGITQSPKYLFRKEGQNVTLSCEQNLNHDAMYWYRQDPGQGLRLIYYSQIVNDFQKGDIAEGYSVSREKKESFPLTVTSAQKNPTAFYLCASSIPGITKNIQYFGAGTRLSVL.

The chain employs TRBV28 and TRBJ2-6; 7 bases align to TRBD2. Germline V gene sequence: CDR1 MDHEN, CDR2 SYDVKM. This CDR3 has 17 amino acids. V shed 2 bases, J shed 0 bases, and the junction held 4 bases outside the gene matches. CDR3 residues: CASSLAGVRSGANVLTF. CDR3 DNA sequence: TGTGCCAGCAGTTTAGCGGGGGTCCGCTCTGGGGCCAACGTCCTGACTTTC.

The gene calls are TRBV4-1 and TRBJ2-4, with 15 bases identical to TRBD2. The germline V gene has CDR1 MGHRA and CDR2 YSYEKL. The CDR3 covers 18 residues. The junction had 3 bases not matched to a gene; V was cut back by 3 bases and J by 0 bases. CDR3 nucleotide sequence: TGCGCCAGCAGCCAGGGACTAGCGGGGGGACTAGCCAAAAACATTCAGTACTTC. Translation: CASSQGLAGGLAKNIQYF.